Given below is one T cell receptor (beta chain) in context. The antigen is not known. This specimen belongs to a study of vaccination effects on CD4 cells after COVID-19. Overall study findings and caveats: In vaccinees who were healthy, merely 1 out of 255 vaccine-induced clones cross-reacted with common cold coronaviruses.

Before sequencing, viral peptide pools were used by the ViraFEST assay to expand antigen-specific CD4+ T cells. At the end of approximately 10 days of culture, CD4+ T cells were isolated. Prior SARS-CoV-2 infection was absent in the vaccine recipients, as shown by negative nucleocapsid antibodies. Germline V gives CDR1 SGHRS, CDR2 YFSETQ. The V and J ends lost 0 bases and 4 bases respectively, with 7 bases between them. This CDR3 comprises 13 residues. Assay: immunoSEQ multiplex PCR; the TCRdb copy retains only in-frame clones and omits some. The sample includes 40,000 to 45,000 clones, roughly 72% seen only once; the top ten take approximately 10%.

The V gene is TRBV5-1, the J gene TRBJ1-2; D uncertain. The TCR sequence derives from a human donor who received a COVID-19 vaccine. Sequenced material: CD4+ T cells from PBMCs cultured with SARS-CoV-2 spike peptides, taken before COVID-19 vaccination. CDR3: CASSLVQPYGYTF. The CDR3 coding sequence is TGCGCCAGCAGCTTGGTTCAGCCCTATGGCTACACCTTC.